This T cell receptor (beta chain) was captured by sequencing in a study of cytomegalovirus exposure and HLA in healthy donors. Vbeta (60) and Jbeta (13) primers were used in the PCR. In the authors' methods: About 12 million of the about 80 million unique TCR beta chains counted in a later analysis were shared. Using immunoSEQ multiplex PCR, the repertoire was profiled, and TCRdb retains in-frame clones only, with some absent. That table furnishes V, J and clone size, whereas the DNA furnished D and trimming. Among about 160,000 clones listed, 80% were seen once. Germline CDR1 is SGHNT and CDR2 is YYREEE (reference sequence). Germline trimming cut 4 bases from V and 2 bases from J; bases unmatched to any gene: 17. The length of the CDR3 is 18 residues. This clone was detected a few times.

The chain is built from TRBV5-4 and TRBJ2-7, with 8 positions matching TRBD2. Sequencing was performed on PBMCs. The source is a man aged 25 to 40 in good health and CMV-seronegative. The CDR3 reads CASSPRTERGGGTYEQYF. The CDR3 nucleotides are TGTGCCAGCAGCCCCCGGACAGAGAGAGGCGGGGGGACCTACGAGCAGTACTTC.